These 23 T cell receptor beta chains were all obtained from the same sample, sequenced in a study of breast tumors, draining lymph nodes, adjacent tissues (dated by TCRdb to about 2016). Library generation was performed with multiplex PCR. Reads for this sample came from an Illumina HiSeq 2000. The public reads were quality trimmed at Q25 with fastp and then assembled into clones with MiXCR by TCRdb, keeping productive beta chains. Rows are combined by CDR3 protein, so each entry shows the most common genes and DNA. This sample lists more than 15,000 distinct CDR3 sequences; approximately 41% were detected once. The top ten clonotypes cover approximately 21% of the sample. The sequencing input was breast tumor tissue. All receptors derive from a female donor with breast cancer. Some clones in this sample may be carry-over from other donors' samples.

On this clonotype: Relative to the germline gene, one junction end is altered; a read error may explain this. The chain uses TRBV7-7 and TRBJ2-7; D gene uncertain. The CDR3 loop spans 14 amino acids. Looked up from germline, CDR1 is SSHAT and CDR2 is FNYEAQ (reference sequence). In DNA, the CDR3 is TGTGCTAGCAGCGTAGAGGCCCGGATCTACGAGCAGTACTTC. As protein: CASSVEARIYEQYF.

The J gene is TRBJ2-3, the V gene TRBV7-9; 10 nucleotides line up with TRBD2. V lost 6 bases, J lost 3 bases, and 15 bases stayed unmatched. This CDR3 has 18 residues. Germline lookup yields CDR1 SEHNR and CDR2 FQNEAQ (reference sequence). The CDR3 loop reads CASRGGELAGVRTDTQYF. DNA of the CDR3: TGTGCCAGCAGGGGGGGTGAGCTAGCGGGAGTGAGGACAGATACGCAGTATTTT.

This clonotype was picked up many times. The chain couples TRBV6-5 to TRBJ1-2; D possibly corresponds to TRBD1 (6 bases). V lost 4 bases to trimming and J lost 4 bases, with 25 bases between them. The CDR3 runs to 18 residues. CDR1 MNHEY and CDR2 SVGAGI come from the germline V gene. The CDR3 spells CASSFRGRGDRGTYGYTF. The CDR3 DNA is TGTGCCAGCAGTTTCAGAGGCAGGGGCGATCGAGGAACCTATGGCTACACCTTC.

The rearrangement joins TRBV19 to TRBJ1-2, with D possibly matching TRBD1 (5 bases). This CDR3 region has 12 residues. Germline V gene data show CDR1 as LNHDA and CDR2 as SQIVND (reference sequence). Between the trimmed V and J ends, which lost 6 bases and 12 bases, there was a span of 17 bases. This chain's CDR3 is CASSRELAGNTF. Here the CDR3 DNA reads TGTGCCAGTAGCAGGGAACTAGCGGGAAACACCTTC.

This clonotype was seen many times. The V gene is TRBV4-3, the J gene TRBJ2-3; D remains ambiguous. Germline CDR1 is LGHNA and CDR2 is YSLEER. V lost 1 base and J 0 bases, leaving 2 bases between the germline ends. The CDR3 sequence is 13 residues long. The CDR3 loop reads CASSQVSTDTQYF. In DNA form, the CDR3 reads TGCGCCAGCAGCCAAGTCAGCACAGATACGCAGTATTTT.

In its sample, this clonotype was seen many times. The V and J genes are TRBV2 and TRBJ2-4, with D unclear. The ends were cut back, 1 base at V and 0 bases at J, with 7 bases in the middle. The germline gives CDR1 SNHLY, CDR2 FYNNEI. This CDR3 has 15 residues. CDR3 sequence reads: CASSEEGLAKNIQYF. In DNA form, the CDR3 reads TGTGCCAGCAGTGAAGAGGGTCTAGCCAAAAACATTCAGTACTTC.

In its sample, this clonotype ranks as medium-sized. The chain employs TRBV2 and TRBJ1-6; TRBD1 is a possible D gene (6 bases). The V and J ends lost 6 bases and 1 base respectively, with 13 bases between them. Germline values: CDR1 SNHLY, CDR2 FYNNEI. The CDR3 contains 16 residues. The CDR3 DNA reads TGTGCCAGCAGACTACAGGGACGGTCCTATAATTCACCCCTCCACTTT. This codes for CASRLQGRSYNSPLHF.

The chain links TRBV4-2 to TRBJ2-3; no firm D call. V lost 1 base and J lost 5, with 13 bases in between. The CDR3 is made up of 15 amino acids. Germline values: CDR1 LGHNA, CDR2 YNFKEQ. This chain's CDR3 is CASSQGRPPGDTQYF. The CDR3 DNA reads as TGTGCCAGCAGCCAAGGTCGGCCCCCCGGAGATACGCAGTATTTT.

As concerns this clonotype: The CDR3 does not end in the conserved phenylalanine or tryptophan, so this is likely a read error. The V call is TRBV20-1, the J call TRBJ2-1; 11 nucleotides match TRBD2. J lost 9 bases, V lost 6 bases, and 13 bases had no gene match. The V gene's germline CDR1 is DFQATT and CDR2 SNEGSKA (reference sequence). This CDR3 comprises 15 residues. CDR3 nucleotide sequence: TGCAGTGCAAACCCGGCACTAGCGGGGGTCCTTGAGCAGTTCCTC. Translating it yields CSANPALAGVLEQFL.

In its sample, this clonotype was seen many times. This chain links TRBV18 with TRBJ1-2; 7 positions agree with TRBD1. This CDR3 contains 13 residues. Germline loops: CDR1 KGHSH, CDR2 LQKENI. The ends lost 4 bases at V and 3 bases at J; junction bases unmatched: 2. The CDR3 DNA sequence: TGTGCCAGCTCACAGGGGGCCGACTATGGCTACACCTTC. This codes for CASSQGADYGYTF. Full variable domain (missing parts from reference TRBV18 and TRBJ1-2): NAGVMQNPRHLVRRRGQEARLRCSPMKGHSHVYWYRQLPEEGLKFMVYLQKENIIDESGMPKERFSAEFPKEGPSILRIQQVVRGDSAAYFCASSQGADYGYTFGSGTRLTVV.

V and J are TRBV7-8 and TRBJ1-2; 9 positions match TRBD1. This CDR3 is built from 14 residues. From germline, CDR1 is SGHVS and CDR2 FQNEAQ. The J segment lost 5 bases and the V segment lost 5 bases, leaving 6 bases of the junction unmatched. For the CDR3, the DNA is TGTGCCAGCAGCGAGGGGACAGGGTATTATGGCTACACCTTC. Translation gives CASSEGTGYYGYTF.

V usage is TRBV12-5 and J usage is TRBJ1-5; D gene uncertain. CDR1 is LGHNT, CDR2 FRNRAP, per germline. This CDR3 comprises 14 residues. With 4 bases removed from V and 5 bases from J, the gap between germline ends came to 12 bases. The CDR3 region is CASGSTGGDQPQHF. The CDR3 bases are TGTGCTAGTGGTTCTACCGGAGGCGATCAGCCCCAGCATTTT. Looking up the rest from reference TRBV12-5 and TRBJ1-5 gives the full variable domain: DARVTQTPRHKVTEMGQEVTMRCQPILGHNTVFWYRQTMMQGLELLAYFRNRAPLDDSGMPKDRFSAEMPDATLATLKIQPSEPRDSAVYFCASGSTGGDQPQHFGDGTRLSIL.

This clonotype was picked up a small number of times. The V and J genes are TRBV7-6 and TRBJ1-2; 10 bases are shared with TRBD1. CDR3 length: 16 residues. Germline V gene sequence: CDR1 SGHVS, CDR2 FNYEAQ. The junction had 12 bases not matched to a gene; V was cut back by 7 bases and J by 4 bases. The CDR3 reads CASIKIRDRGSYGYTF. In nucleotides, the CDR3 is TGTGCCAGCATTAAAATTCGGGACAGGGGAAGCTATGGCTACACCTTC.

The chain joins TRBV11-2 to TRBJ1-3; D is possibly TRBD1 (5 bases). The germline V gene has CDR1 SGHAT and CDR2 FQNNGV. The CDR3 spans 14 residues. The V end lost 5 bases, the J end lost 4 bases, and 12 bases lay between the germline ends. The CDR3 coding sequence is TGTGCCAGCAGCCCCCCCAGGGAGGGAAACACCATATATTTT. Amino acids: CASSPPREGNTIYF.

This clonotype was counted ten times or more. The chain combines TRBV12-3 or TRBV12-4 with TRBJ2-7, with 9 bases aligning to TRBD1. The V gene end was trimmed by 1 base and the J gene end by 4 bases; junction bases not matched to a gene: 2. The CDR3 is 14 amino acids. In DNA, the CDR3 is TGTGCCAGCAGTTTAGTGGGACAGGGTTACGAGCAGTACTTC. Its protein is CASSLVGQGYEQYF.

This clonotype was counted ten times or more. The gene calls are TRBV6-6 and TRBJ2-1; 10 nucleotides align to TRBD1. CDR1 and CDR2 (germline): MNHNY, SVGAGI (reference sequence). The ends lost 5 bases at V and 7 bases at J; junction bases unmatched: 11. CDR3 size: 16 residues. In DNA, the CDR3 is TGTGCCAGCAGTCTGGATACCGGGACAGGGGATAATGAGCAGTTCTTC. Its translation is CASSLDTGTGDNEQFF.

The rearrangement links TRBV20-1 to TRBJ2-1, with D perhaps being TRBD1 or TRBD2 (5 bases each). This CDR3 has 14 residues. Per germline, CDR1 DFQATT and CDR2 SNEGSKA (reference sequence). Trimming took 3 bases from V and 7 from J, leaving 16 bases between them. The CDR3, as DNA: TGCAGTGCTAGTGAGGGTCAGGGTTCAAATGAGCAGTTCTTC. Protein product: CSASEGQGSNEQFF.

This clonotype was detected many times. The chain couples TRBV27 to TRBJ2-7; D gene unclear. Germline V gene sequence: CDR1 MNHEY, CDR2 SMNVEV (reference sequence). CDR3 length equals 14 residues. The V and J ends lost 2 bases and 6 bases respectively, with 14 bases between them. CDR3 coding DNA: TGTGCCAGCAGTTTAAATGGGGAACTGGGCGAGCAGTACTTC. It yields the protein CASSLNGELGEQYF.

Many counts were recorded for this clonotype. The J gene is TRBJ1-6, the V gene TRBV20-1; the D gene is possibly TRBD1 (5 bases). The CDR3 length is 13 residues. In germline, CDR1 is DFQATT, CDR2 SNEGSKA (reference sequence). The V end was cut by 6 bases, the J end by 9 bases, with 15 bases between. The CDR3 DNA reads TGCAGTGCCGGGGCCACTAGAGGTTCACCCCTCCACTTT. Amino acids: CSAGATRGSPLHF.

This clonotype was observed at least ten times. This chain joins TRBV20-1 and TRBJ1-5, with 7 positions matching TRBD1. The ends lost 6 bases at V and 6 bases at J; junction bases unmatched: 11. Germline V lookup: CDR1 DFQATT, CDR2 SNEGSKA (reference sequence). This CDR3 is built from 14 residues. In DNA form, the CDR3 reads TGCAGTGCCCCGACAGGGCCCACCACTCAGCCCCAGCATTTT. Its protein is CSAPTGPTTQPQHF.

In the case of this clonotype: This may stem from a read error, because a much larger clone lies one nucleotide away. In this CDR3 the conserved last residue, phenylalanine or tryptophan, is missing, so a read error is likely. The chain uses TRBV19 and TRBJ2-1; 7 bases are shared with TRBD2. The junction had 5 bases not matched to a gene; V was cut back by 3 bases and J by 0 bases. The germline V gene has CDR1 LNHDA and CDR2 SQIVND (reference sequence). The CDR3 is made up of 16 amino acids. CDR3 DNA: TGTGCCAGTAGTATCCTAGCGGACGTCTCCTACAATGAGCAGTTCTCC. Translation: CASSILADVSYNEQFS.

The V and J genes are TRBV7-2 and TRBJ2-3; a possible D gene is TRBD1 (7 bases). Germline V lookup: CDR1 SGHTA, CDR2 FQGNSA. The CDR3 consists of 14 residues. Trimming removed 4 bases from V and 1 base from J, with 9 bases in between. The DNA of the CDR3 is TGTGCCAGCAGCTCCAGGGGGGGCACAGATACGCAGTATTTT. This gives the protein CASSSRGGTDTQYF.

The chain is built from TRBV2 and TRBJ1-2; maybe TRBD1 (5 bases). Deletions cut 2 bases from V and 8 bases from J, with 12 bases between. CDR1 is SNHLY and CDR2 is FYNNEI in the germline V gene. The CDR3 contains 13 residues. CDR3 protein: CASSEPGRYGYTF. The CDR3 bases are TGTGCCAGCAGTGAACCGGGACGATACGGCTACACCTTC.